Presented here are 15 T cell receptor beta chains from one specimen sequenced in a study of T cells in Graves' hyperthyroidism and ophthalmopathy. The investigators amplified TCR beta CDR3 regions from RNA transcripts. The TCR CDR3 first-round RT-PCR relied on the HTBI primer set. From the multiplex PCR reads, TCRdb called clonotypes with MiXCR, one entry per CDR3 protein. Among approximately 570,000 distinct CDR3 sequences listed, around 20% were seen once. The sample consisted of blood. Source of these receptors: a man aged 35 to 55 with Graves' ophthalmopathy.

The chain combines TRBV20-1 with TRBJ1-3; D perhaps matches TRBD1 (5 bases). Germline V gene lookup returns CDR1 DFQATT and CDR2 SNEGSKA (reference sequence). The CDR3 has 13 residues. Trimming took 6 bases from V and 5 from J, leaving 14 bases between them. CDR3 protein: CSARELWRNTIYF. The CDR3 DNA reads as TGCAGTGCCAGGGAACTTTGGAGAAACACCATATATTTT.

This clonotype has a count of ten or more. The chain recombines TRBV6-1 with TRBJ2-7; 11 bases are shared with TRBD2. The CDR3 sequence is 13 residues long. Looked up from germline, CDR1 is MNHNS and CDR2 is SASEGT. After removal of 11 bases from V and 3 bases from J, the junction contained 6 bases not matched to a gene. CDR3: CAGSGLADYEQYF. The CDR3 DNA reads TGTGCCGGATCGGGACTAGCGGACTACGAGCAGTACTTC.

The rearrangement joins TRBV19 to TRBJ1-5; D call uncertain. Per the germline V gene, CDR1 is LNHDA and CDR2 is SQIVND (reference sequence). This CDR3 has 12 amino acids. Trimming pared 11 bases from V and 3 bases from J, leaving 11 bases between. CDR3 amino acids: CASFGSNQPQHF. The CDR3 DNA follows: TGTGCCTCTTTTGGGTCCAATCAGCCCCAGCATTTT.

Here the CDR3 reads CASSVDVGAVRELFF. CDR3 sequence (DNA): TGTGCCAGCAGCGTAGATGTGGGGGCAGTCAGGGAGCTGTTTTTT. The J gene is TRBJ2-2, the V gene TRBV9; the D gene is possibly TRBD1 (6 bases). CDR3 length equals 15 residues. CDR1 and CDR2 from the germline V gene are SGDLS and YYNGEE. Trimming shortened V by 0 bases and J by 9 bases, and 15 bases separated the two germline ends. The variable domain in full, completed from reference TRBV9 and TRBJ2-2, reads DSGVTQTPKHLITATGQRVTLRCSPRSGDLSVYWYQQSLDQGLQFLIQYYNGEERAKGNILERFSAQQFPDLHSELNLSSLELGDSALYFCASSVDVGAVRELFFGEGSRLTVL.

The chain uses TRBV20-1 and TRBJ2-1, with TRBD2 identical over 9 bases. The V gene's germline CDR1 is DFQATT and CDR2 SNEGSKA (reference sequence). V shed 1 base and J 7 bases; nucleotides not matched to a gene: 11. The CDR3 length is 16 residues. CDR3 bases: TGCAGTGCTAGAGCCCTCCCCAGCGGGAGGCGTAATGAGCAGTTCTTC. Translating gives CSARALPSGRRNEQFF.

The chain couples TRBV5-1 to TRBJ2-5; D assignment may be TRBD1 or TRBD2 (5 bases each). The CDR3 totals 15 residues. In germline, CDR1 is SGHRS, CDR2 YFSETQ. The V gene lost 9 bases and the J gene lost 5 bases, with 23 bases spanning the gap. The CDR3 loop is CATTLGTNWGETQYF. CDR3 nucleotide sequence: TGCGCCACGACGTTGGGGACCAATTGGGGGGAGACCCAGTACTTC.

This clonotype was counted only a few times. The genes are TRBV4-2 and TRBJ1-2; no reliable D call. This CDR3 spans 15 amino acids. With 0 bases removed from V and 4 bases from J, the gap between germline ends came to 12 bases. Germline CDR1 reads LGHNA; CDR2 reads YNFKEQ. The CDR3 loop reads CASSQDETGAYGYTF. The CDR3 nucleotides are TGTGCCAGCAGCCAAGATGAGACGGGAGCCTATGGCTACACCTTC.

The CDR3 region has the DNA TGTGCCAGCAGCGTAGGAAGAGCTAACTATGGCTACACCTTC. Its protein product is CASSVGRANYGYTF. This rearrangement joins TRBV7-3 to TRBJ1-2, with no clear D. CDR3 length: 14 amino acids. Germline CDR1 SGHTA, CDR2 FQGTGA. The ends were cut back, 5 bases at V and 0 bases at J, with 10 bases in the middle.

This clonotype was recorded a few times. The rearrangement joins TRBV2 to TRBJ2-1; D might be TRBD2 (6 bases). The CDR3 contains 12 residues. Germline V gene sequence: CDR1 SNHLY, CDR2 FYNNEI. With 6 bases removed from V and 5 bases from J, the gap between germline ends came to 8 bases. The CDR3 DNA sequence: TGTGCCAGCAGCGGGGGTAACAATGAGCAGTTCTTC. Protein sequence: CASSGGNNEQFF.

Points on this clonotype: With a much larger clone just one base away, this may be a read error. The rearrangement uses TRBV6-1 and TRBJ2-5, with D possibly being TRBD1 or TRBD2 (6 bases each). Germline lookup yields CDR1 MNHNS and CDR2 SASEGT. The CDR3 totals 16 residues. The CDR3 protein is CACSDWGASSAETQYF. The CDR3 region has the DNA TGTGCCTGCAGTGACTGGGGGGCATCTTCGGCAGAGACCCAGTACTTC.

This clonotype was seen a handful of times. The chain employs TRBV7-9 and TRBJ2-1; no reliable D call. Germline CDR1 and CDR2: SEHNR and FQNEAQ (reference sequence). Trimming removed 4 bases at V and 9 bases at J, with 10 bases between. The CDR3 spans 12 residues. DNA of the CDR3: TGTGCCAGCAGCTCCCCGGGTACTGAGCAGTTCTTC. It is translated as CASSSPGTEQFF.

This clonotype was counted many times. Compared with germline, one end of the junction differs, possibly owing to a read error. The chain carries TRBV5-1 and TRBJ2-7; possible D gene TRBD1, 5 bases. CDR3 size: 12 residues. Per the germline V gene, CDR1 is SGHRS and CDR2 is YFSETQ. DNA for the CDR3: TGTGCCAGCAGCTTAGACAGATACGAGCAGTACTTC. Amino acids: CASSLDRYEQYF. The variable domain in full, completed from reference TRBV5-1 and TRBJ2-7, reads KAGVTQTPRYLIKTRGQQVTLSCSPISGHRSVSWYQQTPGQGLQFLFEYFSETQRNKGNFPGRFSGRQFSNSRSEMNVSTLELGDSALYLCASSLDRYEQYFGPGTRLTVT.

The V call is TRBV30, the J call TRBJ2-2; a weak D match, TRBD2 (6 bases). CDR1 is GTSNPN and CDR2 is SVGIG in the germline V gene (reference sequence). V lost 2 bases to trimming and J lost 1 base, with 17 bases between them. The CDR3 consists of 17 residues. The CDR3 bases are TGTGCCTGGAGTCCTTTGCGGGGTAGCGGGAACACCGGGGAGCTGTTTTTT. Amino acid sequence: CAWSPLRGSGNTGELFF. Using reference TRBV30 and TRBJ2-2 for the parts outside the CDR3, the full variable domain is SQTIHQWPATLVQPVGSPLSLECTVEGTSNPNLYWYRQAAGRGLQLLFYSVGIGQISSEVPQNLSASRPQDRQFILSSKKLLLSDSGFYLCAWSPLRGSGNTGELFFGEGSRLTVL.

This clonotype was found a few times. The CDR3 bases are TGCGCCAGCAGCTTGGGACTAGCGGGGGTAAATACGCAGTATTTT. It specifies CASSLGLAGVNTQYF. This chain links TRBV5-1 with TRBJ2-3, with TRBD2 matching over 12 bases. The length of the CDR3 is 15 residues. Germline assignment: CDR1 SGHRS and CDR2 YFSETQ. V lost 0 bases, J lost 7 bases, and 3 bases stayed unmatched.

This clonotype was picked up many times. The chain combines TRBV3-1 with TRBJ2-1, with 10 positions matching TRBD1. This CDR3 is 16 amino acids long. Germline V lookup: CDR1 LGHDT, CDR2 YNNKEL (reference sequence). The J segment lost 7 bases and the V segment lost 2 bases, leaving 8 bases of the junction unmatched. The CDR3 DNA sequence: TGTGCCAGCAGCCAATTCACGGGACAGGGGTTTAATGAGCAGTTCTTC. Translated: CASSQFTGQGFNEQFF.